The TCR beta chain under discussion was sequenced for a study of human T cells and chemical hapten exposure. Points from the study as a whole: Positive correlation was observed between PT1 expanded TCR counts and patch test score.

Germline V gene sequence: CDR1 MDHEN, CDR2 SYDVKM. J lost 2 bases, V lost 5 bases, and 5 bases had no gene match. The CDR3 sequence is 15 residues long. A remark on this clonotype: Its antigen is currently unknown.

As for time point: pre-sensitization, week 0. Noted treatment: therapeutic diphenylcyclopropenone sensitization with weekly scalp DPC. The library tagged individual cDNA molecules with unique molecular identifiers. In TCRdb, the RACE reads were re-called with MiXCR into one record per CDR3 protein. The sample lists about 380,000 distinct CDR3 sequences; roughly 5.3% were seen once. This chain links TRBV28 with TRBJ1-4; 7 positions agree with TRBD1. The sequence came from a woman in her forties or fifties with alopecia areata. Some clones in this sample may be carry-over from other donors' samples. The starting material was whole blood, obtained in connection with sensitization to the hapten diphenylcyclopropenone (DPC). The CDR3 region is CASSLGGLTNEKLFF. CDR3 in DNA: TGTGCCAGCAGTCTAGGGGGCCTGACTAATGAAAAACTGTTTTTT.